The entry below describes one T cell receptor (beta chain). Peripheral blood was collected from the related graft donor on the marrow donation day. This specimen belongs to a study of T cells after posttransplantation cyclophosphamide. Assay: immunoSEQ multiplex PCR; the TCRdb copy retains only in-frame clones and omits some. The repertoire holds roughly 18,000 clones, with less than 85% as singletons. Germline assignment: CDR1 SGHDN and CDR2 FVKESK. The CDR3 runs to 18 residues. The junction had 13 bases not matched to a gene; V was cut back by 3 bases and J by 2 bases. J is TRBJ2-3 and V is TRBV14; TRBD2 matches at 8 bases. Material: memory CD4+ T cells sorted from blood. This receptor was obtained from a man aged 25 to 45 in good health and a related stem cell transplant donor. The CDR3 here is CASSHRRGGALPTDTQYF. The CDR3 region has the DNA TGTGCCAGCAGCCATCGACGGGGGGGGGCCCTGCCCACAGATACGCAGTATTTT.